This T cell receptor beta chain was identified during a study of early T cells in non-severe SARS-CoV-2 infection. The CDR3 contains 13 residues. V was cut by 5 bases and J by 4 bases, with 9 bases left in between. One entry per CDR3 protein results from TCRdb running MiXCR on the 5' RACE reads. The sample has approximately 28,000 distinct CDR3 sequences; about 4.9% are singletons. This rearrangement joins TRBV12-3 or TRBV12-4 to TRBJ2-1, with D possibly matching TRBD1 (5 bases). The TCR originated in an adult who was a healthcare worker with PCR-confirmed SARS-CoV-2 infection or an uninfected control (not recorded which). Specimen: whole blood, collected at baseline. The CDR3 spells CASSQGGYNEQFF. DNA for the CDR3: TGTGCCAGCAGTCAGGGTGGGTACAATGAGCAGTTCTTC.